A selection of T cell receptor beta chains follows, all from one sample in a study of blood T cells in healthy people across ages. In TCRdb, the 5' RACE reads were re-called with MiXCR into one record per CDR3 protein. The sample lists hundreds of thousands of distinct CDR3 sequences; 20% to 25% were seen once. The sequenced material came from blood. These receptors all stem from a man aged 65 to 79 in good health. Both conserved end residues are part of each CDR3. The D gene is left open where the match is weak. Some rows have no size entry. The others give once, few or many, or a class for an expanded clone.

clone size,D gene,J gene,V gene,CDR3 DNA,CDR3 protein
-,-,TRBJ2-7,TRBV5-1,TGCGCCAGCAGCTTCAGGGGCTCAGGGGAGCAGTACTTC,CASSFRGSGEQYF
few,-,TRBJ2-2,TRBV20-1,TGCAGTGCTAGAGAAAATGCGGCGAACACCGGGGAGCTGTTTTTT,CSARENAANTGELFF
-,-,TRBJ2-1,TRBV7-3,TGTGCCAGCAGCTTAACTCAGAGGGATAGTGAGCAGTTCTTC,CASSLTQRDSEQFF
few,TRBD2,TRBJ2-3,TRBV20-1,TGCAGTGCTAGAGGTCTAGCGGGAGGTGCAGATACGCAGTATTTT,CSARGLAGGADTQYF
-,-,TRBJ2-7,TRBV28,TGTGCCAGCAGTTTACGGTCGAGCTTC,CASSLRSSF
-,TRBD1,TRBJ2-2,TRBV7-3,TGTGCCAGCAGTTATACAGGGGACACCGGGGAGCTGTTTTTT,CASSYTGDTGELFF
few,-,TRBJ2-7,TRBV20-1,TGCAGTGCTAGAGGGGATATTAGTTACGAGCAGTACTTC,CSARGDISYEQYF
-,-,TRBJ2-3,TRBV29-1,TGCAGCGTCGCTACAGCGGAGAGCACAGATACGCAGTATTTT,CSVATAESTDTQYF
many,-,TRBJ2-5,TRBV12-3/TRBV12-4,TGTGCCAGCAGTTTGTGGGACACCCCAGAGACCCAGTACTTC,CASSLWDTPETQYF
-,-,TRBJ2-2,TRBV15,TGTGCCACCAGCAGAGATTACGGGGGAGGGGAGCTGTTTTTT,CATSRDYGGGELFF
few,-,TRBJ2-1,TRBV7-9,TGTGCCAGCAGCTTCGGGGGCAACAATGAGCAGTTCTTC,CASSFGGNNEQFF
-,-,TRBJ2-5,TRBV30,TGTGCCTGGAACCTCAGGGGGGGACAAGAGACCCAGTACTTC,CAWNLRGGQETQYF
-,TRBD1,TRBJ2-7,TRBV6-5,TGTGCCAGCAGCCAGGGGGCAGGGTGGACCTACGAGCAGTACTTC,CASSQGAGWTYEQYF
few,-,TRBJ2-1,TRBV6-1,TGTGCCAGCATAGCTAGCGGAAGTACACCGGGGGCGTTCTTC,CASIASGSTPGAFF
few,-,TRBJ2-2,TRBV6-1,TGTGCCAGCAGGGGAGAGAGGGGCACCGGGGAGCTGTTTTTT,CASRGERGTGELFF
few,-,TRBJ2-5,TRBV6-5,TGTGCCAGCAGTTACTACAGCACCCAAGAGACCCAGTACTTC,CASSYYSTQETQYF